Here is one TCR beta chain with its context. Its specificity is unknown. The CDR3 does not end in the conserved phenylalanine or tryptophan, so this is likely a read error. The DNA is left out, because the CDR3 cannot be placed on it with certainty; the CDR3 is given as TCRdb lists it. No cell sorting was done before RNA was extracted from the tissue. This sample was included in a study of tumor and adjacent non-tumor tissue in lung cancer. Study background: Patients comprised about a dozen adenocarcinoma, 2 squamous cell carcinoma and 1 small cell lung cancer. Patients were aged roughly 30 to 76, approximately 11 men and 5 women, stage I to III. Notes on the study in general: Tumor tissue had significantly higher TCR diversity than normal lung.

TCRbeta libraries were built with three rounds of nested PCR, modified from ARM-PCR. MiXCR was run by TCRdb on the multiplex PCR reads, yielding one entry per CDR3 protein. The data contain 100,000 to 150,000 distinct CDR3 sequences, approximately 71% of them seen just once; the ten biggest clones take up roughly 12%. The CDR3 comprises 15 residues, both ends counted. CDR1 and CDR2 from the germline V gene are SGHAT and FQNNGV. The clonotype was recovered from a man younger than 45 with non-small cell lung cancer. The sequenced sample was lung tumor tissue. This sequence joins TRBV11-2 and TRBJ1-2; the D call TRBD1 from the table was never checked on the DNA. The CDR3 loop reads CASSADRVSNYGYAL.